This T cell receptor (beta chain) is drawn from a study of CD8+CD57+ T cells in acquired aplastic anemia. Study-level background: DNA from sorted CD4+ and CD8+ cells averaged around 3.2 ug.

Sequencing was done on patients that had shown CD8+CD57+ cell expansion by flow cytometry. At least ten counts were recorded for this clonotype. Its antigen is as yet unknown. Study-wide findings and caveats: CD8+ Simpson's diversity showed no significant patient-control difference. About 29 sequences, all CD8+ CDR3, were shared between patients and controls.

CDR1 and CDR2 from the germline V gene are DFQATT and SNEGSKA (reference sequence). The CDR3 runs 13 residues. V lost 1 base, J lost 5 bases, and 9 bases lay in between. Genomic DNA served as template for TCR beta VDJ and CDR3 profiling. TCRdb re-derived calls from the reads in MiXCR, one entry per CDR3 protein. The top ten hold roughly 1.1% of the sample, which has 150,000 to 200,000 distinct CDR3 sequences, roughly 48% seen once. The clonotype was recovered from a human donor with aplastic anemia. J is TRBJ1-5 and V is TRBV20-1; D possibly corresponds to TRBD1 (6 bases). Sequencing was done on a sample of sorted CD4+, CD8+, or CD8+CD57+ T cells (not recorded which) from PBMCs. CDR3 protein: CSARASGDQPQHF. DNA for the CDR3: TGCAGTGCTAGAGCGTCAGGGGATCAGCCCCAGCATTTT.